A selection of T cell receptor beta chains follows, all from one sample in a study of cytomegalovirus exposure and HLA in healthy donors. Measured with immunoSEQ multiplex PCR; TCRdb has only the in-frame clones, and not every one. Counted here are 95,000 to 100,000 clones, less than 80% occurring once; the ten biggest clones make up 2% to 2.5%. The sequenced material came from PBMCs. These receptors came from a man aged 35 to 55 in good health and CMV-seronegative. The CDR3 runs from the conserved cysteine through the conserved F or W. The D gene is left open where the match is weak. Clone sizes are given selectively: once, few, many, or a class where the clone is expanded.

j_gene	v_gene	abundance	d_gene	CDR3nt	CDR3aa
TRBJ1-5	TRBV28	once	TRBD1	TGTGCCAGCAGTTCCGGGACAGGGGGATTTCAGCCCCAGCATTTT	CASSSGTGGFQPQHF
TRBJ2-1	TRBV18	.	.	TGTGCCAGCTCACCACGAGGACAGTACAATGAGCAGTTCTTC	CASSPRGQYNEQFF
TRBJ2-1	TRBV6-6	few	.	TGTGCCAGCAGTTACTCGCAGCGGAATGAGCAGTTCTTC	CASSYSQRNEQFF
TRBJ1-4	TRBV27	.	.	TGTGCCAGCAAAACTTCTTCCGGCCCTCAGGGTGAAAAACTGTTTTTT	CASKTSSGPQGEKLFF
TRBJ2-3	TRBV15	.	TRBD2	TGTGCCACCAGCATGGGCGGGGGGCTCACAGATACGCAGTATTTT	CATSMGGGLTDTQYF
TRBJ2-7	TRBV7-9	once	.	TGTGCCAGCAGCAGGGGAGGTACCTACGAGCAGTACTTC	CASSRGGTYEQYF
TRBJ2-5	TRBV7-9	.	TRBD2	TGTGCCAGCAGCTTAGCTGCCCTACTAGCGGGGGTAGGCGAGACCCAGTACTTC	CASSLAALLAGVGETQYF
TRBJ2-7	TRBV6-5	few	.	TGTGCCAGCGGTCGGGGGTACGAGCAGTACTTC	CASGRGYEQYF
TRBJ2-2	TRBV15	once	.	TGTGCCACCAGCAGAGATCCTAAGGGGGAGCTGTTTTTT	CATSRDPKGELFF
TRBJ2-7	TRBV4-1	.	.	TGCGCCAGCAGCCAAGTATTAGCCACCTCCTCCTACGAGCAGTACTTC	CASSQVLATSSYEQYF
TRBJ2-7	TRBV5-4	.	TRBD1	TGTGCCAGCAGCGACCGACAGGGTTCCTACGAGCAGTACTTC	CASSDRQGSYEQYF
TRBJ1-2	TRBV6-4	.	.	TGTGCCAGCGGAGAAGACAGAGCTCCCTATGGCTACACCTTC	CASGEDRAPYGYTF
TRBJ2-2	TRBV5-1	.	.	TGCGCCAGCAGCATCGAAGGGGGGGGGAACACCGGGGAGCTGTTTTTT	CASSIEGGGNTGELFF
TRBJ2-1	TRBV18	.	.	TGTGCCAGCTCACCTTCCACGCAGGGTTACAATGAGCAGTTCTTC	CASSPSTQGYNEQFF
TRBJ2-1	TRBV29-1	.	.	TGCAGCGTTGACCGGGGCTCCTACAATGAGCAGTTCTTC	CSVDRGSYNEQFF